The 23 T cell receptor beta chains given below trace back to one sample, sequenced in a study of blood T cell repertoires in COVID-19. The table came from immunoSEQ multiplex PCR; TCRdb's copy has only in-frame clones and leaves some out. Counted here are hundreds of thousands of clones, about 87% occurring once; the ten biggest clones make up under 3.5%. Sequenced: PBMCs or T cells enriched from blood (not recorded which). These receptors were collected from a woman aged 45-59 years who had recovered from COVID-19.

The sample holds one count of this clone. The J gene is TRBJ1-3, the V gene TRBV28; TRBD1 might be the D (5 bases). CDR3 length: 13 residues. Trimming removed 4 bases from V and 2 bases from J, with 6 bases in between. The germline gives CDR1 MDHEN, CDR2 SYDVKM. The CDR3 region is CASSWGAGNTIYF. The CDR3 nucleotides read TGTGCCAGCAGTTGGGGGGCTGGAAACACCATATATTTT.

J is TRBJ2-5 and V is TRBV5-1; 10 nucleotides agree with TRBD2. Germline CDR1 reads SGHRS; CDR2 reads YFSETQ. There are 15 residues in the CDR3. Trimming took 0 bases from V and 1 from J; bases not matched to a gene: 0. CDR3 sequence (DNA): TGCGCCAGCAGCTTGGTAGCGGGAGGCCAAGAGACCCAGTACTTC. Amino acid sequence: CASSLVAGGQETQYF.

This chain connects TRBV6-5 to TRBJ2-7; 8 positions agree with TRBD1. The CDR3 runs to 13 residues. The V gene end was trimmed by 6 bases and the J gene end by 6 bases; junction bases not matched to a gene: 7. Germline CDR1 MNHEY, CDR2 SVGAGI. The CDR3 region is CASSRGQGREQYF. The CDR3 DNA reads TGTGCCAGCAGCAGGGGGCAGGGACGCGAGCAGTACTTC.

This sequence joins TRBV27 and TRBJ2-6; 10 bases align to TRBD1. In germline, CDR1 is MNHEY, CDR2 SMNVEV (reference sequence). The CDR3 runs to 19 residues. The V segment lost 3 bases and the J segment 0 bases; nucleotides outside the gene matches: 8. The DNA for the CDR3 is TGTGCCAGCAGTTTTAGACCGGGACAGGGGAACTCTGGGGCCAACGTCCTGACTTTC. It codes for CASSFRPGQGNSGANVLTF.

A remark on this clone: Distinct nucleotide sequences in the sample also encode this CDR3. The chain uses TRBV7-2 and TRBJ1-2, with D possibly TRBD1 on 6 matching bases. The CDR3 covers 13 residues. From germline, CDR1 is SGHTA and CDR2 FQGNSA. Trimming removed 3 bases at V and 2 bases at J, with 7 bases between. The CDR3 DNA is TGTGCCAGCAGCTTGGGACAAAACTATGGCTACACCTTC. It codes for CASSLGQNYGYTF.

The chain recombines TRBV6-5 with TRBJ2-1, with TRBD2 identical over 11 bases. CDR1 and CDR2 from the germline V gene are MNHEY and SVGAGI. The CDR3 runs 16 residues. The V gene end was trimmed by 0 bases and the J gene end by 7 bases; junction bases not matched to a gene: 5. Here the CDR3 DNA reads TGTGCCAGCAGTTACTCTAGCGGGAGGGCCGGAAATGAGCAGTTCTTC. It encodes CASSYSSGRAGNEQFF.

The rearrangement links TRBV11-2 to TRBJ2-2; D is perhaps TRBD2 (6 bases). The germline gives CDR1 SGHAT, CDR2 FQNNGV. This CDR3 contains 15 residues. V was trimmed by 3 bases and J by 4 bases, leaving 12 bases between them. CDR3 in amino acids: CASSLEGGFTGELFF. In DNA, the CDR3 is TGTGCCAGCAGCTTGGAGGGCGGTTTCACCGGGGAGCTGTTTTTT.

This clone occurred a few times. The V call is TRBV19, the J call TRBJ2-5; weak D call: TRBD1 (5 bases). This CDR3 contains 14 residues. Per the germline V gene, CDR1 is LNHDA and CDR2 is SQIVND (reference sequence). V shed 5 bases and J shed 2 bases, with 12 bases lying between them. The CDR3: CASSADRVQETQYF. The DNA of the CDR3 is TGTGCCAGTAGTGCTGACAGAGTGCAAGAGACCCAGTACTTC.

Only a few counts were recorded for this clone. This chain joins TRBV5-4 and TRBJ1-1; 12 bases agree with TRBD1. V shed 4 bases and J 5 bases; nucleotides not matched to a gene: 3. Germline V gene data show CDR1 as SGHNT and CDR2 as YYREEE (reference sequence). The CDR3 has 14 residues. CDR3 nucleotides: TGTGCCAGCAGCCCGGGACAGGGGGCGACTGAAGCTTTCTTT. Protein sequence: CASSPGQGATEAFF.

V usage is TRBV19 and J usage is TRBJ1-5; no reliable D call. The CDR3 has 16 amino acids. Germline assignment: CDR1 LNHDA and CDR2 SQIVND (reference sequence). V shed 2 bases and J shed 2 bases, with 13 bases lying between them. The CDR3 sequence: CASSISWRDGNQPQHF. The CDR3 nucleotides are TGTGCCAGTAGTATATCTTGGAGGGATGGCAATCAGCCCCAGCATTTT.

The chain employs TRBV24-1 and TRBJ1-1; D is uncertain. In germline, CDR1 is KGHDR, CDR2 SFDVKD. CDR3 length equals 15 residues. V was clipped by 2 bases and J by 1 base, with 10 bases between them. The DNA of the CDR3 is TGTGCCACCAGTGATTCGGGAGCGACGAACACTGAAGCTTTCTTT. Protein product: CATSDSGATNTEAFF.

This chain links TRBV5-6 with TRBJ1-6; TRBD1 might be the D (5 bases). The CDR3 length is 16 residues. V lost 2 bases to trimming and J lost 1 base, with 10 bases between them. Germline-derived CDR1 and CDR2 are SGHDT and YYEEEE. CDR3 bases: TGTGCCAGCAGCTTTGTCAGGGCATCCTATAATTCACCCCTCCACTTT. Translation gives CASSFVRASYNSPLHF. Combining the CDR3 with reference TRBV5-6 and TRBJ1-6 gives the whole variable domain DAGVTQSPTHLIKTRGQQVTLRCSPKSGHDTVSWYQQALGQGPQFIFQYYEEEERQRGNFPDRFSGHQFPNYSSELNVNALLLGDSALYLCASSFVRASYNSPLHFGNGTRLTVT.

The chain couples TRBV30 to TRBJ1-4; 8 bases map to TRBD1. The CDR3 loop spans 17 amino acids. After removal of 2 bases from V and 7 bases from J, the junction contained 15 bases not matched to a gene. Germline CDR1 and CDR2: GTSNPN and SVGIG (reference sequence). This CDR3 reads CAWSTRQGFVVGEKLFF. CDR3 nucleotide sequence: TGTGCCTGGAGTACGAGACAGGGGTTTGTCGTCGGTGAAAAACTGTTTTTT.

This chain joins TRBV27 and TRBJ2-7, with 9 nucleotides matching TRBD2. The CDR3 has 17 residues. The V and J ends lost 6 bases and 5 bases, in that order; junction bases with no gene match: 17. Germline lookup yields CDR1 MNHEY and CDR2 SMNVEV (reference sequence). As DNA, the CDR3 is TGTGCCAGCAGGCCAAAAGTAGGTGAGCGGGAGGCCGACGAGCAGTACTTC. Its protein is CASRPKVGEREADEQYF.

The rearrangement links TRBV6-5 to TRBJ1-6; possibly TRBD1 for D (6 bases). Germline V gene sequence: CDR1 MNHEY, CDR2 SVGAGI. The CDR3 covers 15 residues. Trimming took off 7 bases at V and 1 base at J, with 11 bases between the two ends. This CDR3 is CASKLQGSYNSPLHF. CDR3 nucleotide sequence: TGTGCCAGCAAACTACAGGGTTCCTATAATTCACCCCTCCACTTT.

V is TRBV7-2 and J is TRBJ2-2; weak D call: TRBD1 (5 bases). V was shortened by 5 bases and J by 2 bases, with 15 bases between the two germline ends. CDR1 and CDR2 (germline): SGHTA, FQGNSA. CDR3 length: 16 residues. Here the CDR3 DNA reads TGTGCCAGCAGCGATGTGGCAGGGATTAACACCGGGGAGCTGTTTTTT. Protein sequence: CASSDVAGINTGELFF.

The rearrangement joins TRBV11-2 to TRBJ2-7, with D possibly matching TRBD2 (5 bases). The germline V gene encodes CDR1 SGHAT and CDR2 FQNNGV. This CDR3 spans 17 amino acids. Trimming took 1 base from V and 5 from J, leaving 21 bases between them. CDR3 sequence (DNA): TGTGCCAGCAGCTTAGTTCACCAGCGGTCGCTTCCCAACGAGCAGTACTTC. It is translated as CASSLVHQRSLPNEQYF.

The DNA for the CDR3 is TGTGCCAGCAGCTTAGCCCGCTTTGCGGGAGGTCCGTTCAAGGGTGAGCAGTACTTC. Translating it yields CASSLARFAGGPFKGEQYF. This chain joins TRBV11-2 and TRBJ2-7; 8 bases match TRBD2. V shed 1 base, J shed 7 bases, and the junction held 21 bases outside the gene matches. The CDR3 is 19 amino acids. Germline V gene sequence: CDR1 SGHAT, CDR2 FQNNGV.

The CDR3 sequence: CASSVEGFYYGYTF. CDR3 sequence (DNA): TGCGCCAGCAGTGTGGAGGGGTTCTACTATGGCTACACCTTC. This sequence joins TRBV10-1 and TRBJ1-2, with D perhaps TRBD1 (5 bases). Deletions cut 4 bases from V and 3 bases from J, with 12 bases between. Germline loops: CDR1 WNHNN, CDR2 SYGVQD (reference sequence). The CDR3 runs to 14 residues.

V is TRBV27 and J is TRBJ2-3, with D hard to call. The V and J ends lost 2 bases and 1 base respectively, with 10 bases between them. CDR3 size: 15 residues. Germline values: CDR1 MNHEY, CDR2 SMNVEV (reference sequence). The CDR3 here is CASSLIDTRTDTQYF. In nucleotides, the CDR3 is TGTGCCAGCAGTTTAATCGACACTCGCACAGATACGCAGTATTTT.

The V gene is TRBV7-2, the J gene TRBJ1-1; 9 nucleotides line up with TRBD1. CDR3 length equals 15 residues. V lost 5 bases and J lost 5; bases outside the gene matches: 9. Germline CDR1 and CDR2: SGHTA and FQGNSA. The CDR3, as DNA: TGTGCCAGCAGCAAGGGACAGGGAACGGGAACTGAAGCTTTCTTT. Amino acid sequence: CASSKGQGTGTEAFF.

This rearrangement joins TRBV19 to TRBJ2-1; the match to TRBD2 covers 8 bases. Germline loops: CDR1 LNHDA, CDR2 SQIVND (reference sequence). The CDR3 sequence is 15 residues long. V lost 6 bases, J lost 0 bases, and 4 bases stayed unmatched. The CDR3 loop reads CASRGLEISYNEQFF. The DNA of the CDR3 is TGTGCCAGTAGGGGACTAGAGATCTCCTACAATGAGCAGTTCTTC.

This clone was counted a single time. This rearrangement joins TRBV5-4 to TRBJ2-7; no reliable D call. Germline CDR1 is SGHNT and CDR2 is YYREEE (reference sequence). The length of the CDR3 is 14 residues. V was shortened by 7 bases and J by 3 bases, with 17 bases between the two germline ends. For the CDR3, the DNA is TGTGCCAGCTCCCAGGCGTCCCCACTCTACGAGCAGTACTTC. Its translation: CASSQASPLYEQYF.